The text below deals with one T cell receptor (beta chain). The data were obtained in a study of blood T cell repertoires in COVID-19. Study details: Collection of acute and convalescent COVID-19 samples took place in the United States, Italy and Spain. PBMCs, B-cell-depleted T cells, or T cells provided the cDNA or gDNA that made up the material.

It was during active infection that Seattle patients were enrolled and then longitudinally followed. With 2 bases removed from V and 10 bases from J, the gap between germline ends came to 13 bases. The germline CDR1 and CDR2 sequences are SGHRS and YFSETQ. The CDR3 loop spans 13 amino acids. Original processing methods: Estimated nucleated cell counts came from reference gene primer amplification. This table comes from immunoSEQ multiplex PCR, and its TCRdb copy is limited to in-frame clones, with some not included. The V and J calls and clone size come from that table; D and trimming were worked out from the DNA. In the table there are fewer than 300,000 clones, about nine tenths of which are singletons.

Sequencing input: peripheral blood. V is TRBV5-1 and J is TRBJ2-1, with TRBD1 as a possible D gene (5 bases). The TCR sequence derives from a woman under 40 with COVID-19, enrolled during active disease. The CDR3 DNA reads TGCGCCAGCAGCTTTGGGGCGCCCGCGGAGCAGTTCTTC. Encoded protein: CASSFGAPAEQFF. The variable domain in full, completed from reference TRBV5-1 and TRBJ2-1, reads KAGVTQTPRYLIKTRGQQVTLSCSPISGHRSVSWYQQTPGQGLQFLFEYFSETQRNKGNFPGRFSGRQFSNSRSEMNVSTLELGDSALYLCASSFGAPAEQFFGPGTRLTVL.